What follows are 7 T cell receptor beta chains derived from one specimen sequenced in a study of cytomegalovirus exposure and HLA in healthy donors. Data came from immunoSEQ multiplex PCR; TCRdb stores just in-frame clones and leaves some out. The table lists fewer than 120,000 clones, approximately 89% of them singletons. The sample taken for sequencing was PBMCs. These receptors were collected from a woman younger than 30 in good health and CMV-seronegative.

The chain's CDR3 is CATSRSGGAIHTQYF. The CDR3 DNA follows: TGTGCCACCAGCAGATCCGGGGGGGCGATCCATACGCAGTATTTT. The chain is built from TRBV15 and TRBJ2-3, with 8 bases lining up with TRBD2. Germline V gives CDR1 LNHNV, CDR2 YYDKDF (reference sequence). J lost 7 bases, V lost 2 bases, and 8 bases had no gene match. CDR3 length: 15 amino acids.

The V call is TRBV2, the J call TRBJ1-1; D perhaps matches TRBD1 (5 bases). Germline V gene sequence: CDR1 SNHLY, CDR2 FYNNEI. This CDR3 has 13 residues. V lost 4 bases, J lost 1 base, and 7 bases lay in between. DNA of the CDR3: TGTGCCAGCAGTGCCCAGGGGAACACTGAAGCTTTCTTT. Its protein product is CASSAQGNTEAFF.

The V and J genes are TRBV4-2 and TRBJ1-1; D gene uncertain. Germline CDR1 LGHNA, CDR2 YNFKEQ. Trimming took off 0 bases at V and 11 bases at J, with 22 bases between the two ends. The CDR3 runs to 16 residues. CDR3 DNA: TGTGCCAGCAGCCAAGATTGGATCGTGGAAGAGGAAGCTGCTTTCTTT. This sequence encodes CASSQDWIVEEEAAFF.

The J gene is TRBJ2-7, the V gene TRBV29-1; tentative D call: TRBD1 (5 bases). The V end lost 6 bases, the J end lost 1 base, and 10 bases lay between the germline ends. CDR1 and CDR2 (germline): SQVTM, ANQGSEA. The CDR3 is made up of 12 amino acids. As DNA, the CDR3 is TGCAGCGTGATACAGGAATCCTACGAGCAGTACTTC. It codes for CSVIQESYEQYF.

The V gene is TRBV7-9, the J gene TRBJ1-5, with a weak D call TRBD1 (5 bases). The V end lost 4 bases, the J end lost 0 bases, and 19 bases lay between the germline ends. The germline V gene has CDR1 SEHNR and CDR2 FQNEAQ (reference sequence). This CDR3 spans 18 amino acids. CDR3 sequence: CASSSGFQGDHSNQPQHF. The CDR3 nucleotides are TGTGCCAGCAGCTCTGGCTTTCAGGGTGACCATAGCAATCAGCCCCAGCATTTT.

This clone was detected once. The V and J genes are TRBV9 and TRBJ2-5; 7 nucleotides line up with TRBD1. V was pared by 0 bases and J by 2 bases, with 1 base of the junction left unmatched. Germline-derived CDR1 and CDR2 are SGDLS and YYNGEE. The CDR3 consists of 14 residues. CDR3: CASSVEGQQETQYF. The CDR3 DNA reads as TGTGCCAGCAGCGTAGAGGGACAGCAAGAGACCCAGTACTTC.

V and J are TRBV6-4 and TRBJ2-1, with 7 bases aligning to TRBD1. Germline V lookup: CDR1 MRHNA, CDR2 SNTAGT. The CDR3 covers 14 residues. The trim removed 8 bases at V and 6 bases at J, leaving 10 bases unmatched. The CDR3, as DNA: TGTGCCAGCGGGCAGGGGACAGATATCAATGAGCAGTTCTTC. This encodes CASGQGTDINEQFF.